The subject of this entry is one TCR beta chain. Its antigen is currently unknown. Sorted CD4+ subsets: naive, central memory, regulatory, stem cell-like memory (CD45RO/CCR7/CD25/CD127/CD95/CD27 panel). Germline V gene sequence: CDR1 SGHTA, CDR2 FQGTGA. The CDR3 spans 15 residues. V trimming: 3 bases; J trimming: 3 bases; junction bases outside the gene matches: 5. The data are from a study of beta chain features in type 1 diabetes. Study conclusions and caveats: Patients with type 1 diabetes showed fewer VDJ junction insertions and more deletions. Within each of all four CD4+ subsets, Type 1 diabetes patients had TCRB CDR3s that were moderately but significantly shorter. Naive, central memory and Treg TCRB repertoires seemed to resemble each other more closely in patients than they did in healthy donors.

Expressed TCRB transcripts were sequenced because the entire RNA isolate underwent reverse transcription. Roughly 3.5 million reads per sample were averaged for naive, central memory and regulatory samples. Sequencing used immunoSEQ multiplex PCR; TCRdb keeps in-frame clones, though not all of them. The sample records a few hundred thousand clones, approximately 13% being singletons. The receptor was derived from a woman under 30 with type 1 diabetes. This rearrangement joins TRBV7-3 to TRBJ2-1, with 7 bases aligning to TRBD2. Sequences were obtained from naive CD4+ T cells from blood. In DNA form, the CDR3 reads TGTGCCAGCAGCTTTCAGACTAGCAACTACAATGAGCAGTTCTTC. Protein: CASSFQTSNYNEQFF.